This T cell receptor beta chain was recovered during a study of blood T cells in healthy people across ages. Whole-study findings and limits: Researchers deemed the diversity estimates from one million T cells underestimates.

A second PCR of 7 to 11 cycles used a sample-barcoded 5' primer and a J-beta primer mix. MiXCR was run by TCRdb on the 5' RACE reads, yielding one entry per CDR3 protein. The sample has 900,000 to 950,000 distinct CDR3 sequences, roughly 28% seen once; the top ten hold about 10%. Germline V gene data show CDR1 as MNHEY and CDR2 as SVGEGT. J lost 4 bases, V lost 6 bases, and 5 bases had no gene match. CDR3 length: 14 amino acids. As for this clonotype: As yet, its antigen is unknown.

These data were also filed under a second study, of T cells of mothers and their children. That paper notes: Mothers gave over 9 million TCR beta CDR3 reads each, and children several million each. A slight, non-significant increase in overlap was found for related mother-child pairs relative to unrelated pairs.

The TCR was taken from a woman in her thirties or forties in good health. The chain carries TRBV6-2 or TRBV6-3 and TRBJ2-5, with 10 bases aligning to TRBD2. The sample taken for sequencing was blood. The CDR3 region has the DNA TGTGCCAGCAGAGAGAGCGGGGGGGGAGAGACCCAGTACTTC. The encoded protein is CASRESGGGETQYF.